The 25 T cell receptor beta chains reported below all come from one sample, sequenced in a study of early T cells in non-severe SARS-CoV-2 infection. TCRdb independently ran MiXCR on the 5' RACE reads; one entry per CDR3 protein. Of 66,000 or so distinct CDR3 sequences listed, roughly a tenth are singletons. Material for sequencing was whole blood. These receptors originate from an adult who was a healthcare worker with PCR-confirmed SARS-CoV-2 infection or an uninfected control (not recorded which).

This clonotype was recorded at least ten times. V usage is TRBV14 and J usage is TRBJ2-5; D is possibly TRBD1 (5 bases). CDR1 and CDR2 from the germline V gene are SGHDN and FVKESK. Trimming cost V 0 bases and J 4 bases, with 24 bases left between them. There are 19 residues in the CDR3. The CDR3 sequence: CASSQETPSGLWFAETQYF. The CDR3 region has the DNA TGTGCCAGCAGCCAAGAAACACCCTCAGGGTTATGGTTCGCAGAGACCCAGTACTTC.

The chain joins TRBV11-2 to TRBJ2-7; D is unclear. Per germline, CDR1 SGHAT and CDR2 FQNNGV. This CDR3 contains 16 residues. V lost 8 bases to trimming and J lost 2 bases, with 22 bases between them. DNA for the CDR3: TGTGCCAGCGGGCCTTTGGGTGCTCCTGCAGCCTACGAGCAGTACTTC. It is translated as CASGPLGAPAAYEQYF.

This clonotype was observed many times. This chain connects TRBV7-9 to TRBJ1-2; unclear D gene. Looked up from germline, CDR1 is SEHNR and CDR2 is FQNEAQ (reference sequence). The CDR3 length is 11 residues. V was shortened by 4 bases and J by 9 bases, with 9 bases between the two germline ends. DNA for the CDR3: TGTGCCAGCAGCTCCAGTTTGAGCTACACCTTC. This gives the protein CASSSSLSYTF.

This clonotype came up many times. CDR3 nucleotides: TGTGCCAGTAGGAGGACAGATCAAGAGACCCAGTACTTC. Translation: CASRRTDQETQYF. The V gene is TRBV19, the J gene TRBJ2-5; possible D gene TRBD1, 6 bases. V lost 6 bases and J 2 bases, leaving 10 bases between the germline ends. Per germline, CDR1 LNHDA and CDR2 SQIVND (reference sequence). CDR3 size: 13 residues.

The genes are TRBV30 and TRBJ1-2; a possible D gene is TRBD1 (6 bases). The CDR3 covers 15 residues. Germline V gene sequence: CDR1 GTSNPN, CDR2 SVGIG (reference sequence). V lost 3 bases and J lost 4, with 18 bases in between. The DNA for the CDR3 is TGTGCCTGGAGCGAACCCGGGGGCAGGAGCTATGGCTACACCTTC. This gives the protein CAWSEPGGRSYGYTF.

This clonotype has a count of ten or more. This CDR3 reads CASSLGTLSSYNEQFF. DNA of the CDR3: TGTGCCAGCAGCTTAGGAACACTCAGCTCCTACAATGAGCAGTTCTTC. The V gene is TRBV11-2, the J gene TRBJ2-1; D ambiguous. Germline V CDR1 and CDR2: SGHAT, FQNNGV. This CDR3 is 16 amino acids long. V lost 1 base and J lost 0, with 10 bases in between.

This clonotype was found many times. The chain is built from TRBV6-5 and TRBJ2-3; D may be TRBD2 (6 bases). Germline V gives CDR1 MNHEY, CDR2 SVGAGI. CDR3 length equals 19 residues. V shed 3 bases and J shed 6 bases, with 28 bases lying between them. The CDR3 spells CASSYMGGFWDRRKDTQYF. CDR3 nucleotides: TGTGCCAGCAGTTATATGGGGGGTTTCTGGGACCGACGGAAGGATACGCAGTATTTT.

This clonotype was observed a few times. The rearrangement joins TRBV20-1 to TRBJ2-7; no reliable D call. In germline, CDR1 is DFQATT, CDR2 SNEGSKA (reference sequence). With 2 bases removed from V and 2 bases from J, the gap between germline ends came to 10 bases. The CDR3 loop spans 13 amino acids. CDR3 in amino acids: CSARLGSTYEQYF. The CDR3, as DNA: TGCAGTGCTAGACTGGGGTCAACCTACGAGCAGTACTTC.

This rearrangement joins TRBV7-9 to TRBJ1-4; 7 positions agree with TRBD1. The CDR3 totals 12 residues. V shed 9 bases, J shed 10 bases, and the junction held 8 bases outside the gene matches. Germline assignment: CDR1 SEHNR and CDR2 FQNEAQ (reference sequence). The chain's CDR3 is CARRAGGGKLFF. The CDR3, as DNA: TGTGCCAGGCGGGCAGGGGGAGGAAAACTGTTTTTT.

In its sample, this clonotype was seen many times. This sequence joins TRBV14 and TRBJ2-5, with D uncertain. The CDR3 has 14 residues. V was clipped by 4 bases and J by 0 bases, with 9 bases between them. CDR1 is SGHDN and CDR2 is FVKESK in the germline V gene. CDR3 sequence: CASSPMEYQETQYF. CDR3 sequence (DNA): TGTGCCAGCAGCCCGATGGAGTACCAAGAGACCCAGTACTTC. Filled out from reference TRBV14 and TRBJ2-5, the complete variable domain reads EAGVTQFPSHSVIEKGQTVTLRCDPISGHDNLYWYRRVMGKEIKFLLHFVKESKQDESGMPNNRFLAERTGGTYSTLKVQPAELEDSGVYFCASSPMEYQETQYFGPGTRLLVL.

This clonotype was found many times. J is TRBJ2-1 and V is TRBV11-3; 10 bases map to TRBD2. The V gene end was trimmed by 1 base and the J gene end by 5 bases; junction bases not matched to a gene: 8. Germline CDR1 reads SGHNT; CDR2 reads YENEEA. CDR3 length equals 17 residues. The CDR3 nucleotides are TGTGCCAGCAGCTTAGGGGCCATAGCGGGGGGAAACAATGAGCAGTTCTTC. Translation gives CASSLGAIAGGNNEQFF.

This clonotype appeared a few times. DNA of the CDR3: TGTGCCAGCAGATCTAGCGGGGGGGCCTACAATGAGCAGTTCTTC. Protein sequence: CASRSSGGAYNEQFF. The gene calls are TRBV6-5 and TRBJ2-1, with TRBD2 matching 12 bases. This CDR3 region has 15 residues. Unmatched junction bases numbered 2, after V lost 6 bases and J lost 2 bases. From germline, CDR1 is MNHEY and CDR2 SVGAGI.

This clonotype was found a few times. V is TRBV11-2 and J is TRBJ2-3; weak D call: TRBD2 (5 bases). Germline V gene lookup returns CDR1 SGHAT and CDR2 FQNNGV. V was shortened by 2 bases and J by 1 base, with 13 bases between the two germline ends. This CDR3 is 16 amino acids long. In DNA form, the CDR3 reads TGTGCCAGCAGCTTAAGGTCCTTCGGGGGCACAGATACGCAGTATTTT. It encodes CASSLRSFGGTDTQYF.

The chain links TRBV28 to TRBJ1-1, with D perhaps TRBD1 (6 bases). V was shortened by 8 bases and J by 1 base, with 14 bases between the two germline ends. CDR1 and CDR2 (germline): MDHEN, SYDVKM. The CDR3 extends over 14 amino acids. CDR3 protein: CASGLRGRNTEAFF. The CDR3 DNA sequence: TGTGCCAGCGGACTCAGGGGTAGGAACACTGAAGCTTTCTTT.

The V gene is TRBV25-1, the J gene TRBJ2-7, with D possibly being TRBD1 (6 bases). The CDR3 length is 17 residues. Trimming removed 1 base from V and 0 bases from J, with 16 bases in between. CDR1 MGHDK and CDR2 SYGVNS come from the germline V gene. DNA of the CDR3: TGTGCCAGCAGTGAATTAGGTCTCCAGGGGAGCTCCTACGAGCAGTACTTC. The encoded protein is CASSELGLQGSSYEQYF.

This clonotype was seen more than once but under ten times. The chain employs TRBV11-2 and TRBJ2-2, with D possibly being TRBD2 (5 bases). Germline CDR1 and CDR2: SGHAT and FQNNGV. Trimming removed 11 bases at V and 5 bases at J, with 18 bases between. This CDR3 spans 14 amino acids. CDR3 residues: CAAGPQRETGELFF. The CDR3 DNA reads as TGTGCCGCGGGCCCCCAGAGAGAAACCGGGGAGCTGTTTTTT. The variable domain in full, with the rest retrieved from reference TRBV11-2 and TRBJ2-2, is EAGVAQSPRYKIIEKRQSVAFWCNPISGHATLYWYQQILGQGPKLLIQFQNNGVVDDSQLPKDRFSAERLKGVDSTLKIQPAKLEDSAVYLCAAGPQRETGELFFGEGSRLTVL.

This clonotype occurred many times. The rearrangement uses TRBV27 and TRBJ2-7, with D hard to call. Germline V gives CDR1 MNHEY, CDR2 SMNVEV (reference sequence). The germline V and J ends were trimmed by 2 bases and 6 bases, with 11 bases remaining between them. The CDR3 length is 13 residues. The DNA of the CDR3 is TGTGCCAGCAGTTTAGGAGCCATGTCCGAGCAGTACTTC. The encoded protein is CASSLGAMSEQYF.

This chain uses TRBV29-1 with TRBJ1-4; no reliable D call. The CDR3 length is 13 residues. CDR1 and CDR2 from the germline V gene are SQVTM and ANQGSEA. Trimming shortened V by 7 bases and J by 0 bases, and 9 bases separated the two germline ends. The CDR3 here is CSASSSTNEKLFF. In nucleotides, the CDR3 is TGCAGCGCCTCCAGTTCAACTAATGAAAAACTGTTTTTT.

The chain joins TRBV6-5 to TRBJ2-3, with D tentatively TRBD2 (5 bases). V lost 4 bases to trimming and J lost 4 bases, with 12 bases between them. The germline V gene encodes CDR1 MNHEY and CDR2 SVGAGI. The CDR3 has 14 amino acids. CDR3 loop: CASSSGWTADTQYF. In nucleotides, the CDR3 is TGTGCCAGCAGTTCGGGGTGGACCGCAGATACGCAGTATTTT.

The V call is TRBV6-6, the J call TRBJ1-1; D gene unclear. The CDR3 covers 13 residues. Trimming took 2 bases from V and 2 from J, leaving 6 bases between them. In germline, CDR1 is MNHNY, CDR2 SVGAGI (reference sequence). DNA for the CDR3: TGTGCCAGCAGTTACCCCAGCAACACTGAAGCTTTCTTT. Translated, it gives CASSYPSNTEAFF.

This chain uses TRBV7-9 with TRBJ2-1; weak D call: TRBD1 (7 bases). This CDR3 has 14 amino acids. V lost 1 base to trimming and J lost 8 bases, with 12 bases between them. Per the germline V gene, CDR1 is SEHNR and CDR2 is FQNEAQ (reference sequence). The CDR3 DNA follows: TGTGCCAGCAGCTTAGGGCAGGGGGAGGATGAGCAGTTCTTC. Translation gives CASSLGQGEDEQFF. Based on the CDR3 plus reference TRBV7-9 and TRBJ2-1, the full variable domain is DTGVSQNPRHKITKRGQNVTFRCDPISEHNRLYWYRQTLGQGPEFLTYFQNEAQLEKSRLLSDRFSAERPKGSFSTLEIQRTEQGDSAMYLCASSLGQGEDEQFFGPGTRLTVL.

This clonotype came up a few times. The CDR3 coding sequence is TGTGCCAGCAGTTACTCCCAAGGCTATGGCTACACCTTC. Translating gives CASSYSQGYGYTF. The rearrangement uses TRBV6-5 and TRBJ1-2; D not certain. The V gene's germline CDR1 is MNHEY and CDR2 SVGAGI. The V end was cut by 0 bases, the J end by 4 bases, with 6 bases between. The CDR3 covers 13 residues.

The sample holds many counts of this clonotype. The chain uses TRBV6-2 or TRBV6-3 and TRBJ1-4; D possibly corresponds to TRBD1 (5 bases). Germline V gene lookup returns CDR1 MNHEY and CDR2 SVGEGT. Trimming stripped 0 bases from V and 1 base from J, with 12 bases between. The CDR3 consists of 17 residues. The CDR3 spells CASSYSAGEKTNEKLFF. The CDR3 nucleotides read TGTGCCAGCAGTTACTCGGCGGGGGAGAAAACTAATGAAAAACTGTTTTTT.

The V and J genes are TRBV15 and TRBJ2-3; 10 bases map to TRBD2. V shed 1 base, J shed 1 base, and the junction held 5 bases outside the gene matches. The germline V gene has CDR1 LNHNV and CDR2 YYDKDF (reference sequence). The CDR3 totals 17 residues. The CDR3 nucleotides read TGTGCCACCAGCAGAGGCCTTGGACTAGCGGGCACAGATACGCAGTATTTT. Residues: CATSRGLGLAGTDTQYF. Combining the CDR3 with reference TRBV15 and TRBJ2-3 gives the whole variable domain DAMVIQNPRYQVTQFGKPVTLSCSQTLNHNVMYWYQQKSSQAPKLLFHYYDKDFNNEADTPDNFQSRRPNTSFCFLDIRSPGLGDTAMYLCATSRGLGLAGTDTQYFGPGTRLTVL.

The gene calls are TRBV3-1 and TRBJ1-1, with D uncertain. There are 12 residues in the CDR3. Germline assignment: CDR1 LGHDT and CDR2 YNNKEL (reference sequence). With 5 bases removed from V and 2 bases from J, the gap between germline ends came to 6 bases. This CDR3 is CASSIGNTEAFF. CDR3 in DNA: TGTGCCAGCAGCATCGGAAACACTGAAGCTTTCTTT.